These 21 T cell receptor beta chains share one sample of origin, sequenced in a study of CD8+ T cells in alopecia areata. Sequencing templates came from extracted RNA that was reverse transcribed into cDNA. TCRdb's table, derived via immunoSEQ multiplex PCR, lists solely in-frame clones and lacks some. The table includes over 150,000 clones, about 56% detected once. Sequences were obtained from CD8+ T cells sorted from blood. Receptors were obtained from a human donor in good health.

This clone was seen a handful of times. This chain connects TRBV7-9 to TRBJ2-3; D assignment may be TRBD1 or TRBD2 (6 bases each). The ends were cut back, 5 bases at V and 5 bases at J, with 20 bases in the middle. The CDR3 contains 16 residues. Germline CDR1 is SEHNR and CDR2 is FQNEAQ (reference sequence). The CDR3 coding sequence is TGTGCCAGCAGCAATCAAAGGGGGGACACGGGAGATACGCAGTATTTT. It yields the protein CASSNQRGDTGDTQYF.

This chain uses TRBV19 with TRBJ1-5; unclear D gene. V gave up 1 base and J gave up 0 bases, with 7 bases separating them. Germline V CDR1 and CDR2: LNHDA, SQIVND (reference sequence). The CDR3 spans 15 residues. CDR3: CASSIGRNSNQPQHF. For the CDR3, the DNA is TGTGCCAGTAGTATAGGGAGGAATAGCAATCAGCCCCAGCATTTT.

The chain employs TRBV30 and TRBJ1-2; D is ambiguous. V was shortened by 4 bases and J by 6 bases, with 12 bases between the two germline ends. Germline V gene lookup returns CDR1 GTSNPN and CDR2 SVGIG (reference sequence). This CDR3 is built from 12 residues. The CDR3 region is CAWMPGVNGYTF. The CDR3 nucleotides read TGTGCCTGGATGCCTGGCGTTAATGGCTACACCTTC.

The sample holds a few counts of this clone. The sample carries other DNA sequences with the same CDR3. The rearrangement links TRBV27 to TRBJ2-7; the D is unclear. The germline gives CDR1 MNHEY, CDR2 SMNVEV (reference sequence). The V end was cut by 4 bases, the J end by 4 bases, with 5 bases between. The CDR3 totals 11 residues. The chain's CDR3 is CASSSGYEQYF. For the CDR3, the DNA is TGTGCCAGCAGTTCGGGTTACGAGCAGTACTTC.

V gene TRBV5-1 combines with J gene TRBJ1-5; no firm D call. In germline, CDR1 is SGHRS, CDR2 YFSETQ. Trimming removed 1 base from V and 5 bases from J, with 13 bases in between. The CDR3 has 15 residues. The CDR3 DNA reads TGCGCCAGCAGCTTGAAAGGGTCAGAGGATCAGCCCCAGCATTTT. Amino acid sequence: CASSLKGSEDQPQHF.

Only a few counts were recorded for this clone. The chain couples TRBV27 to TRBJ1-6; a weak D match, TRBD1 (5 bases). Looked up from germline, CDR1 is MNHEY and CDR2 is SMNVEV (reference sequence). V dropped 3 bases and J dropped 9 bases, with 9 bases sitting between them. CDR3 length: 13 amino acids. CDR3 DNA sequence: TGTGCCAGCAGTTTGGCCAGGGCTTCACCCCTCCACTTT. This gives the protein CASSLARASPLHF.

This clone was seen a handful of times. The chain couples TRBV10-3 to TRBJ2-3, with 7 bases lining up with TRBD2. Germline-derived CDR1 and CDR2 are ENHRY and SYGVKD. This CDR3 spans 15 amino acids. The junction had 9 bases not matched to a gene; V was cut back by 3 bases and J by 6 bases. The CDR3 region is CAISDESGDVDTQYF. CDR3 sequence (DNA): TGTGCCATCAGTGACGAGAGCGGGGATGTGGATACGCAGTATTTT.

This clone was observed a single time. V is TRBV30 and J is TRBJ1-1, with no clear D. Germline values: CDR1 GTSNPN, CDR2 SVGIG (reference sequence). V dropped 1 base and J dropped 1 base, with 7 bases sitting between them. This CDR3 spans 13 amino acids. The chain's CDR3 is CAWSETENTEAFF. CDR3 DNA: TGTGCCTGGAGTGAGACCGAGAACACTGAAGCTTTCTTT.

This chain connects TRBV6-5 to TRBJ2-3, with D unresolved. V lost 2 bases to trimming and J lost 4 bases, with 4 bases between them. The CDR3 is 12 residues long. Germline V lookup: CDR1 MNHEY, CDR2 SVGAGI. CDR3 protein: CASSYEADTQYF. As DNA, the CDR3 is TGTGCCAGCAGTTACGAGGCAGATACGCAGTATTTT.

In this sample, this clone turned up a few times. This chain joins TRBV27 and TRBJ2-7; TRBD1 agrees at 9 bases. This CDR3 region has 16 residues. Unmatched junction bases numbered 14, after V lost 6 bases and J lost 5 bases. Germline-derived CDR1 and CDR2 are MNHEY and SMNVEV (reference sequence). CDR3 in amino acids: CASSLGTGRTFDEQYF. As DNA, the CDR3 is TGTGCCAGCAGCCTAGGGACAGGGAGAACTTTCGACGAGCAGTACTTC.

The chain employs TRBV23-1 and TRBJ1-1; D is perhaps TRBD1 (6 bases). Being an ORF, TRBV23-1 has a function that is uncertain. CDR3 size: 14 residues. Trimming cost V 4 bases and J 1 base, with 10 bases left between them. CDR3 coding DNA: TGCGCCAGCAGTCTCTGGGACAAGAACACTGAAGCTTTCTTT. As protein: CASSLWDKNTEAFF.

This clone has only a few counts. The rearrangement uses TRBV30 and TRBJ2-3, with D possibly being TRBD2 (6 bases). V shed 3 bases and J shed 5 bases, with 9 bases lying between them. The CDR3 is 12 amino acids. Germline V gene sequence: CDR1 GTSNPN, CDR2 SVGIG (reference sequence). The chain's CDR3 is CAWSSGRDTQYF. In DNA, the CDR3 is TGTGCCTGGAGCAGCGGGCGAGATACGCAGTATTTT.

V gene TRBV7-9 combines with J gene TRBJ2-5, with D uncertain. Trimming removed 6 bases at V and 1 base at J, with 15 bases between. The CDR3 length is 15 residues. Germline V gene data show CDR1 as SEHNR and CDR2 as FQNEAQ (reference sequence). The CDR3 DNA reads TGTGCCAGCAGTCCAGGACCTCACTCCCAAGAGACCCAGTACTTC. Translated: CASSPGPHSQETQYF.

This clone was recorded once. V is TRBV7-9 and J is TRBJ2-7; TRBD1 might be the D (6 bases). Trimming removed 9 bases from V and 5 bases from J, with 14 bases in between. Per germline, CDR1 SEHNR and CDR2 FQNEAQ (reference sequence). The CDR3 loop spans 12 amino acids. In nucleotides, the CDR3 is TGTGCCAGTGCGGACAGCTACAACGAGCAGTACTTC. Translated: CASADSYNEQYF.

This rearrangement joins TRBV13 to TRBJ1-2, with D tentatively TRBD1 (5 bases). Between the trimmed V and J ends, which lost 3 bases and 8 bases, there was a span of 16 bases. Germline CDR1 PRHDT, CDR2 FYEKMQ (reference sequence). The CDR3 consists of 14 residues. The CDR3 region is CASSFHGAGRGYTF. The CDR3 nucleotides are TGTGCCAGCAGCTTCCACGGGGCAGGTCGGGGCTACACCTTC.

The genes are TRBV6-5 and TRBJ2-1; 12 nucleotides match TRBD2. Losses at the gene ends were 10 bases for V and 7 bases for J; bases not matched to a gene: 11. The CDR3 spans 15 residues. Germline CDR1 MNHEY, CDR2 SVGAGI. CDR3 residues: CATTGLAGGQNEQFF. For the CDR3, the DNA is TGTGCCACCACGGGGCTAGCGGGGGGGCAAAATGAGCAGTTCTTC.

This clone was observed a handful of times. V gene TRBV29-1 combines with J gene TRBJ2-1; 9 positions agree with TRBD1. The CDR3 is 12 residues long. Germline V gene data show CDR1 as SQVTM and CDR2 as ANQGSEA. Trimming at V came to 6 bases and at J to 8 bases, leaving 5 bases not matched to a gene. The CDR3 DNA reads TGCAGCGTCCCGGGACAGGGCGATGAGCAGTTCTTC. It codes for CSVPGQGDEQFF.

This clone was detected a few times. The gene calls are TRBV5-6 and TRBJ2-1; the D is unclear. V lost 1 base, J lost 8 bases, and 7 bases lay in between. The V gene's germline CDR1 is SGHDT and CDR2 YYEEEE. CDR3 length: 12 residues. CDR3 nucleotide sequence: TGTGCCAGCAGCTTGCTGGGCGATGAGCAGTTCTTC. As protein: CASSLLGDEQFF. The full variable domain, in which reference TRBV5-6 and TRBJ2-1 provide the parts outside the CDR3, is DAGVTQSPTHLIKTRGQQVTLRCSPKSGHDTVSWYQQALGQGPQFIFQYYEEEERQRGNFPDRFSGHQFPNYSSELNVNALLLGDSALYLCASSLLGDEQFFGPGTRLTVL.

This sequence joins TRBV29-1 and TRBJ1-2, with TRBD1 identical over 10 bases. Germline assignment: CDR1 SQVTM and CDR2 ANQGSEA. With V trimmed by 6 bases and J by 5 bases, 6 bases remained unmatched. CDR3 length equals 13 residues. This chain's CDR3 is CSVLGTGEYGYTF. CDR3 nucleotide sequence: TGCAGCGTACTCGGGACAGGGGAATATGGCTACACCTTC.

This sequence joins TRBV11-2 and TRBJ2-7; 8 positions match TRBD2. V lost 2 bases to trimming and J lost 6 bases; unmatched junction nucleotides: 3. This CDR3 has 13 amino acids. Germline CDR1 and CDR2: SGHAT and FQNNGV. CDR3 residues: CASSLSSGVEQYF. The CDR3 nucleotides are TGTGCCAGCAGCTTAAGTAGCGGGGTCGAGCAGTACTTC.

The rearrangement uses TRBV5-1 and TRBJ2-4; 7 bases line up with TRBD1. CDR3 length equals 15 residues. Germline values: CDR1 SGHRS, CDR2 YFSETQ. Trimming cost V 2 bases and J 3 bases; bases outside gene matches: 5. The CDR3 reads CASSLEGADKNIQYF. Written as DNA, the CDR3 is TGCGCCAGCAGCTTAGAGGGGGCCGACAAAAACATTCAGTACTTC.